This T cell receptor (beta chain) was profiled in a study of T cells in Graves' hyperthyroidism and ophthalmopathy. Overall study findings and caveats: In the blood, most expanded thyroid clonotypes above 0.001 appeared as well. Ophthalmopathy could be told apart from stable hyperthyroidism with a 13 V-J model.

Not enrolled were patients with uncontrolled infection, other autoimmune disease, pregnancy or lactation. Using more than 7.5 ml of fresh peripheral blood, PBMCs were prepared. CDR1 is SNHLY, CDR2 FYNNEI, per germline. The ends lost 11 bases at V and 5 bases at J; junction bases unmatched: 9. The CDR3 covers 14 residues. This clonotype was detected a few times. Its antigen is unknown. TCR beta CDR3 regions were amplified from RNA. Carried out on the TCR CDR3, a first-round RT-PCR used the HTBI primer set. One entry per CDR3 protein results from TCRdb running MiXCR on the multiplex PCR reads. The sample yields about 360,000 distinct CDR3 sequences, about a fifth seen once.

This receptor was taken from a young woman with Graves' hyperthyroidism. V usage is TRBV2 and J usage is TRBJ2-2; 9 bases are shared with TRBD2. Sequenced sample: blood. For the CDR3, the DNA is TGTGCCGCCCGCGGGGGGGCGATGACCGGGGAGCTGTTTTTT. Encoded protein: CAARGGAMTGELFF.